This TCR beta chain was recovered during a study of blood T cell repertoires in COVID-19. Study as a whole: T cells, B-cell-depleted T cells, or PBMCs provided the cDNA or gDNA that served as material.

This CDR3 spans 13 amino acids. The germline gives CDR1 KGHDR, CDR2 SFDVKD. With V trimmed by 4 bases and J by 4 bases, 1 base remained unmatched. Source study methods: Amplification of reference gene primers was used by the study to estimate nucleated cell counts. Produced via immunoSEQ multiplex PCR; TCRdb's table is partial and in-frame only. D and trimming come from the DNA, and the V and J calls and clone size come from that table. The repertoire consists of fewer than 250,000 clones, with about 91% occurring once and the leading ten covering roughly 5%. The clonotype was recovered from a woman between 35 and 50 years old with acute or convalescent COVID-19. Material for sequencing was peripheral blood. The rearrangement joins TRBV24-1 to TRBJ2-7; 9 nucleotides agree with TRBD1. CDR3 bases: TGTGCCACCAGTGACGGACAGGGGTACGAGCAGTACGTC. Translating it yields CATSDGQGYEQYV.